This T cell receptor (beta chain) was sequenced during a study of cytomegalovirus exposure and HLA in healthy donors. Study overall: Assignment to the Caucasian-associated ancestry cluster applied to approximately 79% of the approximately 420 genotyped donors.

The study's findings and limits: Later analysis placed DRB1 highest and HLA-C lowest in TCR association rates, which differed by HLA locus. A later analysis showed that HLA-associated TCR beta chains had undergone more clonal expansion than equally common others. Previously analyzed data showed that most TCR beta V segments were productive at a frequency of about 87% or about 30%.

The PCR employed 60 Vbeta primers together with 13 Jbeta primers. The data were produced by immunoSEQ multiplex PCR, yet TCRdb's version contains in-frame clones alone and is incomplete. The repertoire holds some 99,000 clones, less than 80% seen once, with 1.5% to 2% in the top ten. A note on this clone: What it binds is not known.

The CDR3 is made up of 16 amino acids. Germline CDR1 is LNHDA and CDR2 is SQIVND (reference sequence). The junction had 8 bases not matched to a gene; V was cut back by 5 bases and J by 3 bases. The V and J genes are TRBV19 and TRBJ2-1; 9 bases agree with TRBD2. Sequences were obtained from PBMCs. The receptor's source is a man aged 35-49 years in good health and CMV-seronegative. CDR3 nucleotides: TGTGCCAGTAGTCCTTTAGCGGGAGTCCTCTACAATGAGCAGTTCTTC. This translates into CASSPLAGVLYNEQFF.